The 19 T cell receptor beta chains presented below share a single source sample, sequenced in a study of blood T cell repertoires in COVID-19. TCRdb's table, derived via immunoSEQ multiplex PCR, lists solely in-frame clones and lacks some. Seen here are about 80,000 clones, approximately 80% observed once, and the top ten hold about 35%. The sequencing input was peripheral blood. The source is a woman aged 70-85 years with acute or convalescent COVID-19.

The chain recombines TRBV27 with TRBJ1-1, with D possibly matching TRBD1 (5 bases). V lost 3 bases, J lost 0 bases, and 20 bases lay in between. The CDR3 runs 18 residues. Per germline, CDR1 MNHEY and CDR2 SMNVEV (reference sequence). The CDR3 bases are TGTGCCAGCAGTTTTGGGGGTCGGGGCGGGACTTTGAACACTGAAGCTTTCTTT. Its protein is CASSFGGRGGTLNTEAFF.

J is TRBJ1-2 and V is TRBV30; the match to TRBD1 covers 7 bases. The ends lost 2 bases at V and 3 bases at J; junction bases unmatched: 12. The CDR3 is 16 amino acids. Per the germline V gene, CDR1 is GTSNPN and CDR2 is SVGIG (reference sequence). This CDR3 is CAWSLSPGQSHYGYTF. CDR3 bases: TGTGCCTGGAGTCTATCACCGGGACAGTCCCACTATGGCTACACCTTC.

V usage is TRBV2 and J usage is TRBJ2-3, with 7 bases matching TRBD2. CDR3 length equals 15 residues. J lost 4 bases, V lost 5 bases, and 9 bases had no gene match. Germline CDR1 SNHLY, CDR2 FYNNEI. The CDR3 DNA reads as TGTGCCAGCAGTCAGGGACTACCCGGGGCAGATACGCAGTATTTT. Its protein product is CASSQGLPGADTQYF.

J is TRBJ2-2 and V is TRBV4-1, with TRBD1 matching 8 bases. This CDR3 has 15 amino acids. Germline V gene lookup returns CDR1 MGHRA and CDR2 YSYEKL. V was clipped by 2 bases and J by 4 bases; unmatched bases: 3. The CDR3 region has the DNA TGCGCCAGCAGCCAATTTACAGGGGGCACCGGGGAGCTGTTTTTT. Its translation: CASSQFTGGTGELFF.

This sequence joins TRBV3-1 (or the pseudogene TRBV3-2) and TRBJ1-2; TRBD1 matches at 10 bases. In germline, CDR1 is LGHDT, CDR2 YNNKEL (reference sequence). Germline trimming cut 2 bases from V and 6 bases from J; bases unmatched to any gene: 6. The CDR3 has 15 residues. In DNA form, the CDR3 reads TGTGCCAGCAGCCAACCGACAGGGGGCGGTAATGGCTACACCTTC. It codes for CASSQPTGGGNGYTF.

The genes are TRBV5-1 and TRBJ2-1, with D hard to call. The V end lost 5 bases, the J end lost 8 bases, and 14 bases lay between the germline ends. This CDR3 comprises 13 residues. Germline assignment: CDR1 SGHRS and CDR2 YFSETQ. The CDR3 DNA sequence: TGCGCCAGCAGAGAGACAACAGTTGATGAGCAGTTCTTC. This gives the protein CASRETTVDEQFF.

This chain connects TRBV5-6 to TRBJ1-5, with D uncertain. This CDR3 has 14 residues. V lost 0 bases and J 5 bases, leaving 9 bases between the germline ends. Germline loops: CDR1 SGHDT, CDR2 YYEEEE. The CDR3 reads CASSLGGIYQPQHF. The CDR3 region has the DNA TGTGCCAGCAGCTTGGGAGGGATTTATCAGCCCCAGCATTTT.

The rearrangement uses TRBV27 and TRBJ1-5; D is uncertain. The CDR3 covers 15 residues. Germline CDR1 reads MNHEY; CDR2 reads SMNVEV (reference sequence). Trimming pared 1 base from V and 7 bases from J, leaving 14 bases between. CDR3 bases: TGTGCCAGCAGTTTATTCGCGGCGGGCGGACAGCCCCAGCATTTT. It translates to CASSLFAAGGQPQHF.

CDR3 sequence (DNA): TGTGCCAGCAGTCGCGAAGGGGTCGACGCGGTAGGATATGGCTACACCTTC. It is translated as CASSREGVDAVGYGYTF. V and J are TRBV6-6 and TRBJ1-2; TRBD1 might be the D (5 bases). The CDR3 length is 17 residues. V was pared by 5 bases and J by 5 bases, with 24 bases between. Germline-derived CDR1 and CDR2 are MNHNY and SVGAGI (reference sequence).

This chain links TRBV27 with TRBJ1-1; D unresolved. The CDR3 runs 15 residues. Germline V gene sequence: CDR1 MNHEY, CDR2 SMNVEV (reference sequence). Between the trimmed V and J ends, which lost 2 bases and 0 bases, there was a span of 10 bases. The CDR3 reads CASSLGVELNTEAFF. Written as DNA, the CDR3 is TGTGCCAGCAGTTTAGGAGTAGAACTGAACACTGAAGCTTTCTTT.

The chain uses TRBV7-8 and TRBJ2-7; a possible D gene is TRBD2 (6 bases). The V gene lost 5 bases and the J gene lost 5 bases, with 13 bases spanning the gap. This CDR3 comprises 13 residues. Looked up from germline, CDR1 is SGHVS and CDR2 is FQNEAQ. The CDR3 DNA reads TGTGCCAGCAGCCCCCCCCGGAGGGACGAGCAGTACTTC. As protein: CASSPPRRDEQYF.

This chain joins TRBV5-6 and TRBJ1-5; D may be TRBD1 (6 bases). The CDR3 totals 15 residues. Per germline, CDR1 SGHDT and CDR2 YYEEEE. With 1 base removed from V and 2 bases from J, the gap between germline ends came to 10 bases. CDR3 residues: CASSLTGIGNQPQHF. The CDR3 DNA reads as TGTGCCAGCAGCTTGACAGGGATCGGCAATCAGCCCCAGCATTTT.

This chain joins TRBV6-5 and TRBJ2-7, with TRBD1 matching over 9 bases. V lost 0 bases to trimming and J lost 3 bases; unmatched junction nucleotides: 3. The CDR3 contains 15 residues. The V gene's germline CDR1 is MNHEY and CDR2 SVGAGI. The CDR3 nucleotides are TGTGCCAGCAGTTACTCAACGGGACAGGGCTACGAGCAGTACTTC. Protein: CASSYSTGQGYEQYF.

The V call is TRBV7-8, the J call TRBJ2-7; TRBD2 agrees at 9 bases. The germline V gene has CDR1 SGHVS and CDR2 FQNEAQ. J gave up 7 bases and V 1 base, and 8 bases lay outside the gene matches. The CDR3 length is 15 residues. The CDR3 loop reads CASSLGSSGTFEQYF. The CDR3 coding sequence is TGTGCCAGCAGCTTAGGGTCTAGCGGGACCTTTGAGCAGTACTTC.

The chain couples TRBV11-2 to TRBJ2-7; 10 bases fit TRBD1. CDR1 SGHAT and CDR2 FQNNGV come from the germline V gene. The CDR3 is made up of 13 amino acids. The V segment lost 5 bases and the J segment 5 bases; nucleotides outside the gene matches: 3. CDR3 coding DNA: TGTGCCAGCAGCGGCGGGACAGGGGACGAGCAGTACTTC. Translation: CASSGGTGDEQYF.

V and J are TRBV9 and TRBJ2-1; 9 bases map to TRBD2. CDR3 length equals 17 residues. The J segment lost 8 bases and the V segment lost 0 bases, leaving 12 bases of the junction unmatched. Germline V lookup: CDR1 SGDLS, CDR2 YYNGEE. The CDR3 nucleotides are TGTGCCAGCAGCGTAGATGGCGGGAGGGCCGCAGGCGATGAGCAGTTCTTC. Residues: CASSVDGGRAAGDEQFF.

This rearrangement joins TRBV9 to TRBJ1-1; 10 bases agree with TRBD1. The V segment lost 1 base and the J segment 5 bases; nucleotides outside the gene matches: 8. The V gene's germline CDR1 is SGDLS and CDR2 YYNGEE. The CDR3 is 16 amino acids. The CDR3 sequence is CASSVIWTGGGTEAFF. DNA for the CDR3: TGTGCCAGCAGCGTAATCTGGACAGGGGGTGGAACTGAAGCTTTCTTT.

The CDR3 spells CASSPGVTGELFF. The CDR3 region has the DNA TGTGCCAGCAGCCCAGGGGTCACCGGGGAGCTGTTTTTT. The chain couples TRBV6-6 to TRBJ2-2, with D perhaps matching TRBD1 (6 bases). The CDR3 loop spans 13 amino acids. V lost 6 bases and J lost 4, with 9 bases in between. CDR1 MNHNY and CDR2 SVGAGI come from the germline V gene (reference sequence).

The CDR3 DNA follows: TGTGCCAGCAGCCCCCAGGCGGGAATTAGAGATGAGCAGTTCTTC. Protein: CASSPQAGIRDEQFF. The V call is TRBV4-2, the J call TRBJ2-1; D might be TRBD2 (6 bases). The CDR3 loop spans 15 amino acids. The V end was cut by 4 bases, the J end by 8 bases, with 18 bases between. Germline CDR1 is LGHNA and CDR2 is YNFKEQ.